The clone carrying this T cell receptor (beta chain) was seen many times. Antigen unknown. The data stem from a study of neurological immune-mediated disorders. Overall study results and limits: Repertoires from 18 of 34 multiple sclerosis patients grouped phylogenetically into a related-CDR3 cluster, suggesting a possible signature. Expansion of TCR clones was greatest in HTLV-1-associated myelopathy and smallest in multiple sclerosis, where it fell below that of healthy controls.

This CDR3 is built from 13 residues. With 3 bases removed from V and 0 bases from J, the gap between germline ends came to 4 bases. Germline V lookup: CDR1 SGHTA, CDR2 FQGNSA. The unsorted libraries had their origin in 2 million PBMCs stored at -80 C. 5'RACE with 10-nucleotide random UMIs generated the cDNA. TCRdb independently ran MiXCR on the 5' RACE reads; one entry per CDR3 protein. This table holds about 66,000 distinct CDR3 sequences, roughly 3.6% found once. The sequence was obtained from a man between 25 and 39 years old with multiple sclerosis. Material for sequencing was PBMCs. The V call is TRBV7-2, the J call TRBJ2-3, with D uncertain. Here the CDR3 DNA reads TGTGCCAGCAGCTTTGTGAGCACAGATACGCAGTATTTT. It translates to CASSFVSTDTQYF. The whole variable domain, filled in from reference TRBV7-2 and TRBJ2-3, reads GAGVSQSPSNKVTEKGKDVELRCDPISGHTALYWYRQSLGQGLEFLIYFQGNSAPDKSGLPSDRFSAERTGGSVSTLTIQRTQQEDSAVYLCASSFVSTDTQYFGPGTRLTVL.